This TCR beta chain came from a study of blood T cell repertoires in COVID-19. The germline CDR1 and CDR2 sequences are MDHEN and SYDVKM. With 3 bases clipped from V and 1 base from J, the junction kept 1 base outside the gene matches. The CDR3 runs 14 residues. The method was immunoSEQ multiplex PCR; TCRdb's version includes in-frame clones alone and lacks a portion of them. Here the sample spans about 440,000 clones, 90% being singletons. Source material: PBMCs or T cells enriched from blood (not recorded which). The rearrangement uses TRBV28 and TRBJ1-1, with 8 bases aligning to TRBD1. The TCR originated in a man aged 18 to 29 who had recovered from COVID-19. CDR3 DNA: TGTGCCAGCAGTTTCCAGGGGGCGAACACTGAAGCTTTCTTT. Translated: CASSFQGANTEAFF.